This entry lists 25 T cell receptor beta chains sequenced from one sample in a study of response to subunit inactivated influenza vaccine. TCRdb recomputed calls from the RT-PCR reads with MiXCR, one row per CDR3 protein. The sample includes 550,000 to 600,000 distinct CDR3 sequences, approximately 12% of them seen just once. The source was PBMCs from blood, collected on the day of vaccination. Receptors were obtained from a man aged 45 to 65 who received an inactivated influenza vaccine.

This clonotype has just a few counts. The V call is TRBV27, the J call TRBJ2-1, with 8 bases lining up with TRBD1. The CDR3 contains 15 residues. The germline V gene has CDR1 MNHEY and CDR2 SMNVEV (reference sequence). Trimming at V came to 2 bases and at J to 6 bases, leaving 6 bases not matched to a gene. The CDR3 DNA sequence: TGTGCCAGCAGTTTAGACAGGGGACATAGCAATGAGCAGTTCTTC. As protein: CASSLDRGHSNEQFF.

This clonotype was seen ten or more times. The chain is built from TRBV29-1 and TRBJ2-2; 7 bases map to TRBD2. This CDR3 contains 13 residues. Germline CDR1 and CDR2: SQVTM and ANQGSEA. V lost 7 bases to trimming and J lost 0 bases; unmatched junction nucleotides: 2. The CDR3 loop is CSGGSPNTGELFF. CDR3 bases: TGCAGCGGCGGGAGCCCGAACACCGGGGAGCTGTTTTTT.

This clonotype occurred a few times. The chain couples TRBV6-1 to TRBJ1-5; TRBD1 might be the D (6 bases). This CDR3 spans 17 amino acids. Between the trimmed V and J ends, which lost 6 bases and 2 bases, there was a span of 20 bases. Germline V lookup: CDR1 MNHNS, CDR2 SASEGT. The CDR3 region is CASRSTGPGVGNQPQHF. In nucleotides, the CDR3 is TGTGCCAGCAGATCCACAGGGCCCGGTGTCGGCAATCAGCCCCAGCATTTT.

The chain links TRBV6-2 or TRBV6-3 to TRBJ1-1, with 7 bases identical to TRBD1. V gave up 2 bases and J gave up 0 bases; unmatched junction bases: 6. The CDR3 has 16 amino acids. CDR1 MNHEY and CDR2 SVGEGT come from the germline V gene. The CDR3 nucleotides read TGTGCCAGCAGTTACCCCCTACAGGGGTTGAACACTGAAGCTTTCTTT. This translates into CASSYPLQGLNTEAFF.

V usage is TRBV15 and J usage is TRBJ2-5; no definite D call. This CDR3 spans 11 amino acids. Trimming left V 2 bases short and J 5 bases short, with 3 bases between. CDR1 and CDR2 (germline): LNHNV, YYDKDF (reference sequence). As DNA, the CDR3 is TGTGCCACCAGCAGAATGGAGACCCAGTACTTC. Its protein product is CATSRMETQYF. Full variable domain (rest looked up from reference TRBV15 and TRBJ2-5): DAMVIQNPRYQVTQFGKPVTLSCSQTLNHNVMYWYQQKSSQAPKLLFHYYDKDFNNEADTPDNFQSRRPNTSFCFLDIRSPGLGDTAMYLCATSRMETQYFGPGTRLLVL.

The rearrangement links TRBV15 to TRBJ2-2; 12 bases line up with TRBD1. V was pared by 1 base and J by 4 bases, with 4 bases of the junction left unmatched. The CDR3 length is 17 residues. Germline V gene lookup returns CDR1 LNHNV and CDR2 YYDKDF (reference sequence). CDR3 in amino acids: CATSRGGTGGSTGELFF. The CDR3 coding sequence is TGTGCCACCAGCAGAGGCGGGACAGGGGGCTCCACCGGGGAGCTGTTTTTT. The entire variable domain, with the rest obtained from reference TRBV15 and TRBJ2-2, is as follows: DAMVIQNPRYQVTQFGKPVTLSCSQTLNHNVMYWYQQKSSQAPKLLFHYYDKDFNNEADTPDNFQSRRPNTSFCFLDIRSPGLGDTAMYLCATSRGGTGGSTGELFFGEGSRLTVL.

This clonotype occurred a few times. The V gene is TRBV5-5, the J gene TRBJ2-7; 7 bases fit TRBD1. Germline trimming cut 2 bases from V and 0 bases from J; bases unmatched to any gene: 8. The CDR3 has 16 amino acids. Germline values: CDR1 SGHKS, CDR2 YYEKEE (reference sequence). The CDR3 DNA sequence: TGTGCCAGCAGCTTAGAGGGGACAGTGCCCTCCTACGAGCAGTACTTC. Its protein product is CASSLEGTVPSYEQYF.

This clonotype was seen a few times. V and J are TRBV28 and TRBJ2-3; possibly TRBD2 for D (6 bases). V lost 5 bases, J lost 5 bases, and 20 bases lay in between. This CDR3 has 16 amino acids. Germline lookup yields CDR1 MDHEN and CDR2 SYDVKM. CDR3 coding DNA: TGTGCCAGCAGTACCAATCGGGGGAAGGGAGGAGATACGCAGTATTTT. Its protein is CASSTNRGKGGDTQYF.

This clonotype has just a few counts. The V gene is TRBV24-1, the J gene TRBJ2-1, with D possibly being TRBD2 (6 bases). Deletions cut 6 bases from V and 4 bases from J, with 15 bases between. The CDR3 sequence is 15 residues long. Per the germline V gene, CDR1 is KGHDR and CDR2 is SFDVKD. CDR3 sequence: CATSRRDPPYNEQFF. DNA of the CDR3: TGTGCCACCAGTCGGCGGGACCCACCGTACAATGAGCAGTTCTTC.

For the CDR3, the DNA is TGTGCCAGCTCACAACAACGACAGGGGAGCGCCGGGGAGCTGTTTTTT. Its translation: CASSQQRQGSAGELFF. The chain joins TRBV18 to TRBJ2-2; 8 nucleotides match TRBD1. After removal of 4 bases from V and 6 bases from J, the junction contained 10 bases not matched to a gene. The CDR3 is 16 residues long. Germline values: CDR1 KGHSH, CDR2 LQKENI.

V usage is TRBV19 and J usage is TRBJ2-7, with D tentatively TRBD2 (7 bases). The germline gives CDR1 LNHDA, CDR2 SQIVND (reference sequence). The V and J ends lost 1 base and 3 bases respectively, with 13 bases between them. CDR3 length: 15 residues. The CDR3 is CASSIGDGGHYEQYF. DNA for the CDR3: TGTGCCAGTAGTATAGGGGACGGGGGGCACTACGAGCAGTACTTC.

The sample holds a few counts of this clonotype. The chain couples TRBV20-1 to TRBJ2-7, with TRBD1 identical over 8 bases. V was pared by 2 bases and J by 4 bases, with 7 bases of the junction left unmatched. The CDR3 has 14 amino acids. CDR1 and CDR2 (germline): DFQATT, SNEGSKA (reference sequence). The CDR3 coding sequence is TGCAGTGCTAGACGGGGCAGGGGGCCTTACGAGCAGTACTTC. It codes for CSARRGRGPYEQYF.

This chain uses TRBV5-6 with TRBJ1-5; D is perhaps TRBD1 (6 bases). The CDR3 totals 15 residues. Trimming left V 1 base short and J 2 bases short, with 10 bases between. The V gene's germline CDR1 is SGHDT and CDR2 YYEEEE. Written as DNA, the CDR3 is TGTGCCAGCAGCTTGAACAGGGACGGCAATCAGCCCCAGCATTTT. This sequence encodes CASSLNRDGNQPQHF.

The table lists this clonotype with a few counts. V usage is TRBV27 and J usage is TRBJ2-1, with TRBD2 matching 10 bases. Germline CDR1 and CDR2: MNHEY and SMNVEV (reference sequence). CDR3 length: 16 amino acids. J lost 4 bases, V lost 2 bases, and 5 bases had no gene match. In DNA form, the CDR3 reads TGTGCCAGCAGTTTACTGTCTAGCGGGAGTTACAATGAGCAGTTCTTC. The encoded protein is CASSLLSSGSYNEQFF.

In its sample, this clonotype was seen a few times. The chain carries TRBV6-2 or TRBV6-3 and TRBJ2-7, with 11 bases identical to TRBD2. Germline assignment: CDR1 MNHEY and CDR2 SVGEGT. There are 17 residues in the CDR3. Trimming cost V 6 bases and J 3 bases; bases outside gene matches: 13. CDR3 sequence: CASRGGLADPSGYEQYF. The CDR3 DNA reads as TGTGCCAGCAGAGGGGGACTAGCGGACCCCTCGGGCTACGAGCAGTACTTC.

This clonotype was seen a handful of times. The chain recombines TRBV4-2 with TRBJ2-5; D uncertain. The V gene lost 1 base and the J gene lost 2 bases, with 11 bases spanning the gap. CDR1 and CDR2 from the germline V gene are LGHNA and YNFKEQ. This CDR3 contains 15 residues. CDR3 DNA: TGTGCCAGCAGCCAAGTTGCCGGTCGGCAAGAGACCCAGTACTTC. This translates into CASSQVAGRQETQYF.

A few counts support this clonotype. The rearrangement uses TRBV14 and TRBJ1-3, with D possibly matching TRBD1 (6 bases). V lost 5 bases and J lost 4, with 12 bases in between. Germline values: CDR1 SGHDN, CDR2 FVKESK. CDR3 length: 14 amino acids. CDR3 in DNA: TGTGCCAGCAGCACTCACAGGGACGGAAACACCATATATTTT. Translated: CASSTHRDGNTIYF.

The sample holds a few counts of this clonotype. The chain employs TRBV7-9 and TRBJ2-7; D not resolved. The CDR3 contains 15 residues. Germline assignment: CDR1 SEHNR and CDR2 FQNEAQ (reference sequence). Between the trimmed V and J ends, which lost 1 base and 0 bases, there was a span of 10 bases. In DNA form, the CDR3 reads TGTGCCAGCAGCTTAGGGTCTACTGGCTCCTACGAGCAGTACTTC. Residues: CASSLGSTGSYEQYF.

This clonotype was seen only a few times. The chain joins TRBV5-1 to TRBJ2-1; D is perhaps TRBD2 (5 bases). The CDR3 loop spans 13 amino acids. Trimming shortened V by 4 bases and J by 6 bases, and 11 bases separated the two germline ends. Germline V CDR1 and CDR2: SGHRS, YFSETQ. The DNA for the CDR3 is TGCGCCAGCAGCCCCGGGGTCGGCAATGAGCAGTTCTTC. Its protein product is CASSPGVGNEQFF.

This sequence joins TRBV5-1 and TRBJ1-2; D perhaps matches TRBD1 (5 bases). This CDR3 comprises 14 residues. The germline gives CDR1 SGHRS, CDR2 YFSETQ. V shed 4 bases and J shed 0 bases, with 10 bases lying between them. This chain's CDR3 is CASSRDSPNYGYTF. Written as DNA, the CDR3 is TGCGCCAGCAGCCGCGACAGTCCTAACTATGGCTACACCTTC.

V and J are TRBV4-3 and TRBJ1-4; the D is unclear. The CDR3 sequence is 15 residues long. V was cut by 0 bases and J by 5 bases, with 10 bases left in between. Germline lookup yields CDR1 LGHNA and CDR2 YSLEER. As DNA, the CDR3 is TGCGCCAGCAGCCAAGAGTTGGGGAGGAATGAAAAACTGTTTTTT. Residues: CASSQELGRNEKLFF.

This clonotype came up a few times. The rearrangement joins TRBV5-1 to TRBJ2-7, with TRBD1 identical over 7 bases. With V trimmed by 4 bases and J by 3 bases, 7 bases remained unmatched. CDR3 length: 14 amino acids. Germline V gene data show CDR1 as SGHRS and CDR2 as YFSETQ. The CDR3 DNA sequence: TGCGCCAGCAGCACCGGGACAGCGAACTACGAGCAGTACTTC. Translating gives CASSTGTANYEQYF.

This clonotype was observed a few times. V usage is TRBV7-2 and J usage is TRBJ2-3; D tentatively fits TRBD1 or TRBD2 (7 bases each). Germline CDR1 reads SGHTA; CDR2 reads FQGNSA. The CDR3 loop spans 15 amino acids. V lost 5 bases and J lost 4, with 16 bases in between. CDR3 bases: TGTGCCAGCAGCCCCCAGGGGGGGCGGGCAGATACGCAGTATTTT. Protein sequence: CASSPQGGRADTQYF.

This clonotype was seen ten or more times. The CDR3 spells CSAAGGSEQYF. The CDR3 DNA is TGCAGCGCTGCTGGGGGGAGCGAGCAGTACTTC. The V call is TRBV29-1, the J call TRBJ2-7, with D perhaps matching TRBD2 (6 bases). V gave up 7 bases and J gave up 6 bases, with 13 bases separating them. Germline CDR1 reads SQVTM; CDR2 reads ANQGSEA. The CDR3 runs to 11 residues.

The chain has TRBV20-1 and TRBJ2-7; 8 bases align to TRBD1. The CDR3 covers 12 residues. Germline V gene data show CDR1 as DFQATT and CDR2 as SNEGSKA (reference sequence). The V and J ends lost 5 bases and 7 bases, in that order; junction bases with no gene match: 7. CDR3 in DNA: TGCAGTGCTCCCAGGGGGCGGTGGGAGCAGTACTTC. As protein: CSAPRGRWEQYF.